This TCR beta chain was recorded in a study of vaccination and CD4 T cells after COVID-19. The wider study: Sampling after COVID took place at a median of about 91 days (range 35 to 161) following diagnosis. Control wells got either CEFX epitopes, HIV-1 Nef peptides, or no peptide at all.

Treatment indicated: approximately nine-day PBMC culture with coronavirus spike peptide pools or control peptides (ViraFEST assay). The Oncomine TCR Beta short-read assay was applied to DNA of cultured CD4+ T cells. MiXCR, applied by TCRdb to the PCR reads, yields one record per CDR3 protein. The sample includes more than 1,500 distinct CDR3 sequences, 70% of them seen just once. About this clonotype: Its antigen is unidentified.

Study-wide points: The median SARS-CoV-2-reactive clonotype number increased from around 19 to 38, without statistical significance. Convalescent patients displayed spike mono-reactivity in 304 of 307 vaccine-specific clones.

This sample comprised CD4+ T cells from blood, cultured in vitro, obtained after SARS-CoV-2 vaccination. This sequence was found in a human donor who had recovered from COVID-19.

CDR3 protein: CASSLVGANTEAFF. The CDR3 nucleotides read TGTGCCAGCAGCTTAGTCGGGGCGAACACTGAAGCTTTCTTT. The chain couples TRBV7-2 to TRBJ1-1; D might be TRBD1 (5 bases). The CDR3 sequence is 14 residues long. V was clipped by 1 base and J by 1 base, with 7 bases between them. Germline CDR1 SGHTA, CDR2 FQGNSA.